Below, 27 T cell receptor beta chains from the same sample are listed, as sequenced in a study of CD8+CD57+ T cells in acquired aplastic anemia. Only patients with CD8+CD57+ cell expansion on flow cytometry were chosen for sequencing. Using genomic DNA as the template, TCR beta VDJ and CDR3 profiling was carried out. TCRdb recomputed calls from the reads with MiXCR, one row per CDR3 protein. The sample consists of around 210,000 distinct CDR3 sequences, 50% to 70% of them appearing once. The source material was sorted CD4+, CD8+, or CD8+CD57+ T cells (not recorded which) from PBMCs. All receptors come from a human donor with aplastic anemia.

V usage is TRBV24-1 and J usage is TRBJ2-1, with D perhaps assigned TRBD1 or TRBD2 (5 bases each). Germline V CDR1 and CDR2: KGHDR, SFDVKD. Trimming left V 3 bases short and J 7 bases short, with 15 bases between. The CDR3 spans 15 residues. The CDR3 loop is CATSDTGPAGNEQFF. DNA for the CDR3: TGTGCCACCAGTGATACGGGGCCCGCTGGGAATGAGCAGTTCTTC.

The rearrangement joins TRBV19 to TRBJ1-1; no reliable D call. The CDR3 loop spans 12 amino acids. The V gene lost 3 bases and the J gene lost 3 bases, with 5 bases spanning the gap. The germline gives CDR1 LNHDA, CDR2 SQIVND (reference sequence). CDR3: CASSIWDTEAFF. CDR3 nucleotide sequence: TGTGCCAGTAGTATTTGGGACACTGAAGCTTTCTTT.

The chain carries TRBV3-1 and TRBJ2-5; D gene ambiguous. In germline, CDR1 is LGHDT, CDR2 YNNKEL (reference sequence). The CDR3 length is 12 residues. Trimming left V 4 bases short and J 1 base short, with 4 bases between. The CDR3 is CASSRPQETQYF. The CDR3 DNA follows: TGTGCCAGCAGCCGCCCCCAAGAGACCCAGTACTTC.

This chain connects TRBV10-3 to TRBJ2-7; D remains unclear. V was pared by 6 bases and J by 1 base, with 13 bases between. Germline CDR1 reads ENHRY; CDR2 reads SYGVKD. The CDR3 spans 14 residues. The CDR3 DNA reads TGTGCCATCAGCGCCCCAGACTCTTCCTACGAGCAGTACTTC. The encoded protein is CAISAPDSSYEQYF.

This chain links TRBV5-5 with TRBJ2-1; D not resolved. This CDR3 contains 14 residues. V was clipped by 3 bases and J by 2 bases, with 9 bases between them. Per the germline V gene, CDR1 is SGHKS and CDR2 is YYEKEE (reference sequence). The CDR3 sequence is CASSSWDTYNEQFF. The CDR3 bases are TGTGCCAGCAGCTCCTGGGATACCTACAATGAGCAGTTCTTC.

The chain recombines TRBV24-1 with TRBJ2-3; D possibly corresponds to TRBD1 (6 bases). This CDR3 comprises 12 residues. Germline CDR1 KGHDR, CDR2 SFDVKD. V was clipped by 7 bases and J by 8 bases, with 12 bases between them. The CDR3 DNA reads TGTGCCACCAGCAGACAGGACTCTACGCAGTATTTT. Encoded protein: CATSRQDSTQYF.

This chain links TRBV20-1 with TRBJ2-1, with unresolved D. V was shortened by 0 bases and J by 0 bases, with 6 bases between the two germline ends. This CDR3 region has 14 residues. Germline lookup yields CDR1 DFQATT and CDR2 SNEGSKA (reference sequence). In nucleotides, the CDR3 is TGCAGTGCTAGAGATACCCTCTCCTACAATGAGCAGTTCTTC. Translation gives CSARDTLSYNEQFF.

The chain combines TRBV2 with TRBJ2-4, with D perhaps matching TRBD1 or TRBD2 (6 bases each). CDR1 and CDR2 (germline): SNHLY, FYNNEI. The V end was cut by 4 bases, the J end by 7 bases, with 14 bases between. CDR3 length equals 14 residues. The CDR3 spells CASSGSMGGNIQYF. The CDR3 DNA sequence: TGTGCCAGCAGTGGATCTATGGGGGGCAACATTCAGTACTTC.

CDR3 sequence: CASSIMRGGNTEAFF. The DNA of the CDR3 is TGTGCCAGTAGTATTATGCGGGGAGGGAACACTGAAGCTTTCTTT. The V gene is TRBV19, the J gene TRBJ1-1; D gene unclear. The germline V gene has CDR1 LNHDA and CDR2 SQIVND (reference sequence). The CDR3 runs 15 residues. V was clipped by 3 bases and J by 1 base, with 12 bases between them.

Written as DNA, the CDR3 is TGTGCCACCAGCAGAGATGGGGCATGGGGGGATCAGCCCCAGCATTTT. It is translated as CATSRDGAWGDQPQHF. The genes are TRBV15 and TRBJ1-1; D possibly corresponds to TRBD1 (5 bases). The DNA end is more similar to TRBJ1-5, so the J call may be wrong. In germline, CDR1 is LNHNV, CDR2 YYDKDF (reference sequence). The CDR3 sequence is 16 residues long.

Regarding this clonotype: One end of the junction does not line up with germline, which may come from a read error. CDR3 coding DNA: TGCAGTGCTCGAGACTCCCCTGGGGGTTCACCCCTCCACTTT. It codes for CSARDSPGGSPLHF. V is TRBV20-1 and J is TRBJ1-6; D possibly corresponds to TRBD1 (5 bases). Germline V gene lookup returns CDR1 DFQATT and CDR2 SNEGSKA (reference sequence). This CDR3 comprises 14 residues.

The rearrangement links TRBV7-8 to TRBJ2-7; D is undetermined. The CDR3 extends over 13 amino acids. Germline-derived CDR1 and CDR2 are SGHVS and FQNEAQ. V was clipped by 3 bases and J by 4 bases, with 10 bases between them. The CDR3 loop reads CASSFSEYYEQYF. For the CDR3, the DNA is TGTGCCAGCAGCTTCTCGGAATATTACGAGCAGTACTTC.

The table lists this clonotype with a few counts. This chain uses TRBV12-3 or TRBV12-4 with TRBJ1-5; TRBD1 aligns across 7 bases. The CDR3 loop spans 15 amino acids. Trimming cost V 5 bases and J 3 bases; bases outside gene matches: 7. CDR3 amino acids: CASSLRTGHNQPQHF. The CDR3, as DNA: TGTGCCAGCAGTCTGCGGACAGGCCACAATCAGCCCCAGCATTTT.

The chain joins TRBV5-1 to TRBJ2-1; D is unresolved. V was pared by 1 base and J by 6 bases, with 11 bases between. The CDR3 loop spans 14 amino acids. Germline V CDR1 and CDR2: SGHRS, YFSETQ. CDR3 amino acids: CASSLSLSGNEQFF. The CDR3 region has the DNA TGCGCCAGCAGCTTGAGTCTATCCGGCAATGAGCAGTTCTTC.

This clonotype was observed a handful of times. V gene TRBV10-3 combines with J gene TRBJ1-5, with D uncertain. V was pared by 3 bases and J by 4 bases, with 7 bases between. Germline CDR1 and CDR2: ENHRY and SYGVKD. This CDR3 has 13 residues. The CDR3 nucleotides read TGTGCCATCAGTGAAGGGAGAAATCAGCCCCAGCATTTT. This encodes CAISEGRNQPQHF.

This clonotype has more than one count but fewer than ten. This chain joins TRBV24-1 and TRBJ2-7, with a possible D match to TRBD1 (6 bases). CDR1 is KGHDR, CDR2 SFDVKD, per germline. CDR3 length: 14 residues. The V end lost 4 bases, the J end lost 3 bases, and 12 bases lay between the germline ends. The DNA of the CDR3 is TGTGCCACCAGTGACCCTCGGACAGTCTACGAGCAGTACTTC. The encoded protein is CATSDPRTVYEQYF.

There are a few counts of this clonotype. The V call is TRBV20-1, the J call TRBJ1-1; a weak D match, TRBD1 (5 bases). The length of the CDR3 is 14 residues. The germline V gene encodes CDR1 DFQATT and CDR2 SNEGSKA (reference sequence). The ends were cut back, 0 bases at V and 0 bases at J, with 8 bases in the middle. The CDR3 reads CSAREGRVNTEAFF. CDR3 sequence (DNA): TGCAGTGCTAGAGAGGGCAGGGTGAACACTGAAGCTTTCTTT.

This clonotype occurred many times. V and J are TRBV20-1 and TRBJ2-3; TRBD2 matches 12 bases. The CDR3 runs 15 residues. Trimming took 6 bases from V and 2 from J; bases not matched to a gene: 6. Germline-derived CDR1 and CDR2 are DFQATT and SNEGSKA (reference sequence). CDR3 in DNA: TGCAGTGCCTCGACTAGCGGGAGCCACACAGATACGCAGTATTTT. Translated, it gives CSASTSGSHTDTQYF.

The chain has TRBV19 and TRBJ1-6; TRBD1 matches at 7 bases. Germline CDR1 LNHDA, CDR2 SQIVND (reference sequence). The CDR3 has 14 amino acids. With 10 bases clipped from V and 7 bases from J, the junction kept 10 bases outside the gene matches. CDR3 sequence: CATKSQGRNSPLHF. CDR3 DNA sequence: TGTGCCACTAAATCACAGGGGCGGAATTCACCCCTCCACTTT.

The rearrangement links TRBV29-1 to TRBJ2-3; 8 bases fit TRBD2. J was trimmed by 5 bases and V by 7 bases; bases with no gene match: 5. The CDR3 has 12 residues. CDR1 and CDR2 from the germline V gene are SQVTM and ANQGSEA. This CDR3 is CSAGGPLDTQYF. In DNA, the CDR3 is TGCAGCGCGGGGGGGCCTTTAGATACGCAGTATTTT.

The V gene is TRBV7-9, the J gene TRBJ1-5; tentative D call: TRBD1 (6 bases). In germline, CDR1 is SEHNR, CDR2 FQNEAQ (reference sequence). CDR3 length: 16 amino acids. V dropped 5 bases and J dropped 9 bases, with 23 bases sitting between them. CDR3 in DNA: TGTGCCAGCAGCCAAGGTATCGGGACAAAAGTACGGCCCCAGCATTTT. This encodes CASSQGIGTKVRPQHF.

This chain uses TRBV20-1 with TRBJ2-1; no firm D call. Trimming took off 0 bases at V and 9 bases at J, with 6 bases between the two ends. CDR1 is DFQATT, CDR2 SNEGSKA, per germline (reference sequence). This CDR3 region has 11 residues. The CDR3 sequence: CSARDLTEQFF. In nucleotides, the CDR3 is TGCAGTGCTAGAGATCTTACTGAGCAGTTCTTC.

This clonotype occurred once. The chain joins TRBV12-3 or TRBV12-4 to TRBJ2-7; D is ambiguous. Between the trimmed V and J ends, which lost 4 bases and 1 base, there was a span of 11 bases. CDR3 size: 14 residues. The CDR3: CASSYVPQSYEQYF. The CDR3 bases are TGTGCCAGCAGTTACGTTCCACAATCCTACGAGCAGTACTTC.

This chain joins TRBV7-8 and TRBJ2-3; 10 bases map to TRBD2. Trimming removed 4 bases from V and 1 base from J; junction bases left unmatched: 2. The CDR3 spans 15 residues. In germline, CDR1 is SGHVS, CDR2 FQNEAQ. CDR3 sequence reads: CASSYGTSGTDTQYF. The CDR3 DNA follows: TGTGCCAGCAGCTACGGGACTAGCGGCACAGATACGCAGTATTTT.

DNA for the CDR3: TGTGCCAGCAGCTTGGGCGGGGCTCAGAACACCGGGGAGCTGTTTTTT. It specifies CASSLGGAQNTGELFF. The chain uses TRBV7-3 and TRBJ2-2, with D maybe TRBD2 (6 bases). This CDR3 comprises 16 residues. Germline loops: CDR1 SGHTA, CDR2 FQGTGA. V was clipped by 3 bases and J by 1 base, with 12 bases between them. The whole variable domain, remainder taken from reference TRBV7-3 and TRBJ2-2, is GAGVSQTPSNKVTEKGKYVELRCDPISGHTALYWYRQSLGQGPEFLIYFQGTGAADDSGLPNDRFFAVRPEGSVSTLKIQRTERGDSAVYLCASSLGGAQNTGELFFGEGSRLTVL.

This chain uses TRBV7-3 with TRBJ1-1; no clear D. Trimming pared 4 bases from V and 5 bases from J, leaving 5 bases between. CDR1 is SGHTA, CDR2 FQGTGA, per germline. The CDR3 is 11 amino acids. The DNA of the CDR3 is TGTGCCAGCAGCTCCGGAACTGAAGCTTTCTTT. It translates to CASSSGTEAFF.

The chain uses TRBV7-3 and TRBJ2-3, with unresolved D. This CDR3 has 13 residues. Germline CDR1 SGHTA, CDR2 FQGTGA. Trimming took off 5 bases at V and 4 bases at J, with 10 bases between the two ends. CDR3 sequence (DNA): TGTGCCAGCAGCGCGGCAGGCGCAGATACGCAGTATTTT. It specifies CASSAAGADTQYF.